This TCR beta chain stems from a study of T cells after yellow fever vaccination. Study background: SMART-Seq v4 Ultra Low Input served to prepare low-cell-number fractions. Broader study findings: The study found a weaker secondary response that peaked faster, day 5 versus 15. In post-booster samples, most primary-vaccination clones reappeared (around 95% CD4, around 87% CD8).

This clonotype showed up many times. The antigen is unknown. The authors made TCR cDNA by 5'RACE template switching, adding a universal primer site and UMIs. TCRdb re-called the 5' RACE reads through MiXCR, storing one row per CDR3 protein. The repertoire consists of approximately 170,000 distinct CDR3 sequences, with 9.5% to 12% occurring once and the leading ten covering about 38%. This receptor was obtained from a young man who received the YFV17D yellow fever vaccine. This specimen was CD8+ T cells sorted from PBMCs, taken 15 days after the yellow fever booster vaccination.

The CDR3 loop reads CSAGISFF. The DNA of the CDR3 is TGCAGTGCCGGGATCTCGTTCTTC. This sequence joins TRBV20-1 and TRBJ2-1, with D perhaps matching TRBD2 (5 bases). Germline assignment: CDR1 DFQATT and CDR2 SNEGSKA (reference sequence). The CDR3 is 8 residues long. V was trimmed by 6 bases and J by 15 bases, leaving 9 bases between them.